The source of this T cell receptor beta chain is a study of response to subunit inactivated influenza vaccine. Findings of the study overall: Authors suggested each seasonal influenza vaccination recruits few new T cells.

TCRdb independently ran MiXCR on the RT-PCR reads; one entry per CDR3 protein. The table includes roughly 650,000 distinct CDR3 sequences, approximately 15% detected once. Many counts were recorded for this clonotype. The antigen remains unidentified. CDR3 length: 14 amino acids. Germline V gene lookup returns CDR1 SGHTA and CDR2 FQGNSA. The trim removed 5 bases at V and 4 bases at J, leaving 6 bases unmatched. The sample consisted of PBMCs from blood, taken roughly 12 days after vaccination. The receptor's source is a man over 45 who received an inactivated influenza vaccine. V is TRBV7-2 and J is TRBJ1-2, with TRBD1 matching 8 bases. As DNA, the CDR3 is TGTGCCAGCAGCCGGGACAGGCCCAGCTATGGCTACACCTTC. Protein sequence: CASSRDRPSYGYTF.